This T cell receptor beta chain appears in the sequencing data of a study of blood T cell repertoires in COVID-19. Whole-study context: Sites across the United States, Italy and Spain contributed samples from acute and convalescent COVID-19.

Sequenced by immunoSEQ multiplex PCR; TCRdb stores in-frame clones only, minus some. The repertoire includes just over 300,000 clones, roughly 87% of them detected once, and 8% to 9% sits in the top ten. The V end was cut by 2 bases, the J end by 4 bases, with 11 bases between. The CDR3 consists of 13 residues. CDR1 is GTSNPN and CDR2 is SVGIG in the germline V gene (reference sequence). Participant reports of clinical history set cohort assignment. The genes are TRBV30 and TRBJ1-2; weak D call: TRBD1 (6 bases). The receptor was derived from a woman aged 18-29 years who had recovered from COVID-19. Sequencing used PBMCs or T cells enriched from blood (not recorded which). This chain's CDR3 is CAWSQQGTYGYTF. CDR3 nucleotide sequence: TGTGCCTGGAGTCAGCAGGGGACCTATGGCTACACCTTC.